The T cell receptor (beta chain) described here comes from a study of cytomegalovirus exposure and HLA in healthy donors. Study summary: The 120 validation repertoires were produced on the same platform as the 550 to 700 repertoires of the first cohort. This was reported in a later analysis. Notes on the study in general: Specific recognition of CMV antigens was confirmed in vitro for three chains (all CMV-associated). A subsequent analysis found that TCR clusters from the first cohort also tended to co-occur in the approximately 120 validation repertoires, with approximately 95% of cluster scores above 0.

V lost 0 bases to trimming and J lost 7 bases, with 13 bases between them. Per the germline V gene, CDR1 is MGHRA and CDR2 is YSYEKL. CDR3 length: 15 amino acids. Comment on this clone: What it recognizes is unknown.

Profiling relied on immunoSEQ multiplex PCR, and the TCRdb table lists in-frame clones only, not all of them. The sample yields about 64,000 clones, 85% to 95% seen once. The chain has TRBV4-1 and TRBJ2-1; no clear D. Sequenced sample: PBMCs. The TCR comes from a woman aged 18-35 years in good health and CMV-seropositive. The CDR3 sequence: CASSQDRVSRNEQFF. CDR3 in DNA: TGCGCCAGCAGCCAAGATCGGGTTAGTAGGAATGAGCAGTTCTTC.